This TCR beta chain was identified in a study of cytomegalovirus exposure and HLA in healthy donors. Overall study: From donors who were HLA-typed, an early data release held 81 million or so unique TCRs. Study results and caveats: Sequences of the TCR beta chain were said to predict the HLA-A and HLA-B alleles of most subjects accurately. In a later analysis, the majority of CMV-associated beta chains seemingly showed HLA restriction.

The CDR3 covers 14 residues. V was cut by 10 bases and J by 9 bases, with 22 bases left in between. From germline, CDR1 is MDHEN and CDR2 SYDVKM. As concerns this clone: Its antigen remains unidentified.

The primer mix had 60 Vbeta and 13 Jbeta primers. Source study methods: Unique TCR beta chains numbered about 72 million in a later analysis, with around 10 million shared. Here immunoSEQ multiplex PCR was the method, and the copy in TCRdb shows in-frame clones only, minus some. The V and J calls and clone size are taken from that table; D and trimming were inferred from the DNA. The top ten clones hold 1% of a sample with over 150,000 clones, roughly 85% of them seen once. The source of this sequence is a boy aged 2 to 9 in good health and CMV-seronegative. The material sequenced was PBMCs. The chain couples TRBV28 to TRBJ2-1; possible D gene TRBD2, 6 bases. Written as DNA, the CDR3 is TGTGCCACCCCAAGGTGGGGGAGGACAAGTGAGCAGTTCTTC. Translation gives CATPRWGRTSEQFF.